These T cell receptor beta chains were read from a single sample in a study of cytomegalovirus exposure and HLA in healthy donors. Method: immunoSEQ multiplex PCR; TCRdb's copy keeps in-frame clones and lacks some. Seen here are 130,000 or so clones, 80% observed once, and the top ten hold less than 6.5%. Source material: PBMCs. The receptors derive from a man under 40 in good health and CMV-seronegative. Both conserved end residues are trimmed from each CDR3. A D gene is named only where the DNA matches it firmly. Clone sizes are given selectively: once, few, many, or a class where the clone is expanded.

clone size	D gene	V gene	J gene	CDR3 protein
NA	TRBD1	TRBV14	TRBJ2-3	ASSQDRYRGLDTQY
NA	NA	TRBV5-1	TRBJ1-1	ASSLVRVNTEAF
few	NA	TRBV19	TRBJ2-5	ASSIHRAKIETQY
NA	TRBD2	TRBV11-2	TRBJ2-1	ASSLVPSGTPDSYNEQF
once	NA	TRBV7-2	TRBJ1-1	ASSLVGGSRTEAF
NA	NA	TRBV6-5	TRBJ1-5	ASSYYQGISNQPQH
once	TRBD2	TRBV2	TRBJ2-2	ASSQLAGGHAGELF
NA	TRBD2	TRBV10-3	TRBJ2-7	AIPASGSSYEQY
NA	TRBD1	TRBV18	TRBJ1-1	ASSPGTGAQGTEAF
NA	TRBD1	TRBV5-1	TRBJ2-5	ASSLFPRQGETQY
NA	NA	TRBV7-9	TRBJ1-1	ASKTGELNTEAF
NA	NA	TRBV11-2	TRBJ1-4	ASSPVYRGNEKLF
NA	NA	TRBV10-2	TRBJ2-3	ASRDLSADTQY
NA	NA	TRBV6-1	TRBJ2-3	ASSSDWNTDTQY
NA	NA	TRBV7-6	TRBJ2-1	ASSSGHYNEQF
NA	NA	TRBV5-4	TRBJ2-5	ASSFLLQETQY
NA	TRBD1	TRBV28	TRBJ2-2	AGNRGDTGELF
NA	NA	TRBV6-5	TRBJ2-7	ASSLNRAYEQY
NA	TRBD1	TRBV7-9	TRBJ2-1	ASSRSGTGSNEQF
NA	TRBD1	TRBV2	TRBJ1-2	ASRQDRARTRAGYT
few	NA	TRBV5-1	TRBJ1-1	ASSLGTNTEAF
NA	NA	TRBV2	TRBJ1-3	ASSESFSGNTIY
NA	TRBD1	TRBV19	TRBJ1-2	ASRRPRQGDNYGYT
NA	NA	TRBV4-1	TRBJ1-4	ASSHPGEVFGKLF
NA	TRBD1	TRBV5-1	TRBJ2-3	ASSLADRGNEDTQY
NA	TRBD2	TRBV7-2	TRBJ2-3	ASSRSGGATDTQY
NA	TRBD1	TRBV7-7	TRBJ2-5	ASSLAQGYQETQY
NA	TRBD2	TRBV15	TRBJ2-3	ATSAGGPTDTQY
NA	TRBD1	TRBV5-1	TRBJ2-7	ASSRGTGFNEQY
NA	NA	TRBV2	TRBJ2-7	ASSEGAGSGQY
few	TRBD1	TRBV25-1	TRBJ2-7	ASRPRDSDYEQY
NA	NA	TRBV6-1	TRBJ2-2	ASRKAPWTTGELF
NA	NA	TRBV1	TRBJ1-2	TSSQSFQGPYGYT
NA	TRBD2	TRBV6-4	TRBJ2-3	ASSDERGGLSDTQY
few	NA	TRBV7-6	TRBJ2-7	ASSYIQGYEQY
once	NA	TRBV6-1	TRBJ1-4	ASSEQSGKKLF
NA	TRBD1	TRBV5-1	TRBJ2-7	ASSLGTGTYEQY
NA	NA	TRBV7-6	TRBJ2-1	ASSSVLIPGKFTYNEQF
NA	TRBD2	TRBV30	TRBJ2-3	AWSELAGTDTQY
NA	NA	TRBV5-5	TRBJ2-6	ASSPTAAGANVLT
NA	NA	TRBV5-1	TRBJ2-7	ASSPTGYEQY
NA	NA	TRBV19	TRBJ1-1	ASSIAGITEAF
NA	NA	TRBV5-4	TRBJ1-5	ASSFGGGLNQPQH